This T cell receptor beta chain was captured by sequencing in a study of OX40 agonist ivuxolimab in advanced cancers. From germline, CDR1 is SGHVS and CDR2 FQNEAQ. This CDR3 spans 15 amino acids. Trimming left V 5 bases short and J 4 bases short, with 17 bases between. Repertoires were generated with immunoSEQ multiplex PCR, while TCRdb's copy carries only in-frame clones and drops some. The sample has 60,000 to 70,000 clones, less than 90% seen once; the top ten hold around 2.5%. V is TRBV7-8 and J is TRBJ1-2; maybe TRBD1 (5 bases). This TCR came from an adult with an advanced solid tumor such as melanoma, head and neck, liver or kidney cancer. The sequenced sample was CD4+ or CD8+ T cells sorted from blood, obtained in a trial of the OX40 agonist ivuxolimab. CDR3 DNA: TGTGCCAGCAGCCTAATGGGGTTTCAGGGCTATGGCTACACCTTC. Protein product: CASSLMGFQGYGYTF.